This paragraph reports one T cell receptor beta chain. This record belongs to a study of T cells expressing NK-cell markers. The wider study: Seven sequenced donors out of eight were HCMV-seropositive, one seronegative.

Per the germline V gene, CDR1 is MNHNS and CDR2 is SASEGT. This CDR3 region has 12 residues. For each CDR3 protein, TCRdb gives one entry from its re-call of the 5' RACE reads, without DNA. The sample has 150,000 to 200,000 distinct CDR3 sequences. Sample: blood T cells: a sorted CD56 or NKG2C T cell subset, CD4+ or CD8+ T cells, or bulk PBMC T cells (not recorded which). This TCR came from a woman aged 18 to 75 in good health. V and J are TRBV6-1 and TRBJ1-2. Here the CDR3 reads CASSDAYYGYTF.